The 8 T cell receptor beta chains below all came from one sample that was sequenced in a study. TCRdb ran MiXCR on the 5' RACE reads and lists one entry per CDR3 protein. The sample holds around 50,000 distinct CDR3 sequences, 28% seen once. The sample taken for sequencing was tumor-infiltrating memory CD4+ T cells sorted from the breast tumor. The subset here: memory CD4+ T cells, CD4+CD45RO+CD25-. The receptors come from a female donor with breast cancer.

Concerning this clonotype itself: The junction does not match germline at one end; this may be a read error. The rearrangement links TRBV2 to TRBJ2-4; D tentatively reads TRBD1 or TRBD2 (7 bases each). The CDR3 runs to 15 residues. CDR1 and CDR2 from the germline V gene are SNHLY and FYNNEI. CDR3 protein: CASSDSGTVKNIRYF. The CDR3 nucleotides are TGTGCCAGCAGTGACAGCGGGACAGTCAAAAACATTCGGTACTTC.

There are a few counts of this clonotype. The CDR3 coding sequence is TGCGCCAGCAGCTCCGTCAGTCGCCCAGAGACCCAGTACTTC. Translated: CASSSVSRPETQYF. The V and J genes are TRBV5-1 and TRBJ2-5, with D unclear. V shed 3 bases and J shed 4 bases, with 13 bases lying between them. The V gene's germline CDR1 is SGHRS and CDR2 YFSETQ. The CDR3 covers 14 residues.

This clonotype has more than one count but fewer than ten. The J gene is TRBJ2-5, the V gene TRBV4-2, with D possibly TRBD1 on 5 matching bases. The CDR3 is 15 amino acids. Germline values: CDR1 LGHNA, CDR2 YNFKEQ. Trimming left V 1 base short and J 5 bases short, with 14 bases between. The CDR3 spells CASSQGTTGQETQYF. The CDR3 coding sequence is TGTGCCAGCAGCCAAGGCACTACAGGTCAGGAGACCCAGTACTTC.

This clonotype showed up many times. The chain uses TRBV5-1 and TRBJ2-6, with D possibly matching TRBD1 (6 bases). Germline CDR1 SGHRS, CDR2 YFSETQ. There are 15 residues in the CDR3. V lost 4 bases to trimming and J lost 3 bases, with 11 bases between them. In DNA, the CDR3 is TGCGCCAGCAGCCCGCTACAGGGTGGGGCCAACGTCCTGACTTTC. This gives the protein CASSPLQGGANVLTF.

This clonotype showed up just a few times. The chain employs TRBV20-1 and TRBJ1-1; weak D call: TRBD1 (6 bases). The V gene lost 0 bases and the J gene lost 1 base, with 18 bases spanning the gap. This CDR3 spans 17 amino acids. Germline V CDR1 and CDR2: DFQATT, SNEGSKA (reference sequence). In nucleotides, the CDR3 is TGCAGTGCTAGAGATAAGGGGAGGCCGGGGGCGAACACTGAAGCTTTCTTT. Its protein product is CSARDKGRPGANTEAFF.

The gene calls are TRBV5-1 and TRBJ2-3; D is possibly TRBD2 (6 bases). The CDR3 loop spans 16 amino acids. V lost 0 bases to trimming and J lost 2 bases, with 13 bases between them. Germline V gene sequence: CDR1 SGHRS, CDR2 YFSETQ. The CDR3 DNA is TGCGCCAGCAGCTTGGGGGACTGGGCAACCACAGATACGCAGTATTTT. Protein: CASSLGDWATTDTQYF.

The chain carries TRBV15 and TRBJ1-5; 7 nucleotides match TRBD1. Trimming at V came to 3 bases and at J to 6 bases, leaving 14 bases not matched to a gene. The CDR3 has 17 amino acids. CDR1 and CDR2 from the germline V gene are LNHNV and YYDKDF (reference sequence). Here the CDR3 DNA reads TGTGCCACCAGCAGCCCCCAAGACAGGGATGGGGGTCAGCCCCAGCATTTT. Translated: CATSSPQDRDGGQPQHF.

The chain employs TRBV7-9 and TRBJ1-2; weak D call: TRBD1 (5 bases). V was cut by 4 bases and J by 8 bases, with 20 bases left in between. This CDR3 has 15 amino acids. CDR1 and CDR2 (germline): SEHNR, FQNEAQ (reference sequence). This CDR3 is CASSSRTHARGGYTF. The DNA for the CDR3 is TGTGCCAGCAGCTCCCGGACGCACGCCCGGGGGGGCTACACCTTC. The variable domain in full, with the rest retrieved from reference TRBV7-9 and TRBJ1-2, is DTGVSQNPRHKITKRGQNVTFRCDPISEHNRLYWYRQTLGQGPEFLTYFQNEAQLEKSRLLSDRFSAERPKGSFSTLEIQRTEQGDSAMYLCASSSRTHARGGYTFGSGTRLTVV.